The rows below give T cell receptor beta chains drawn from one sample of a study of blood T cells in healthy people across ages. One entry per CDR3 protein results from TCRdb running MiXCR on the 5' RACE reads. The sample lists 1.8 million or so distinct CDR3 sequences, 39% occurring once. The specimen was blood. The receptors here all came from a human donor in good health. Both conserved end residues are part of each CDR3. D genes are given only for firm matches. The listing skips clone size in some rows; elsewhere it reads once, few, many or a size class.

V	D	size	J	CDR3	DNA
TRBV7-9	.	few	TRBJ1-5	CASSLAYQPQHF	TGTGCCAGCAGCTTAGCTTATCAGCCCCAGCATTTT
TRBV3-1	.	.	TRBJ2-5	CATGPDYQETQYF	TGTGCCACCGGCCCTGACTACCAAGAGACCCAGTACTTC
TRBV5-1	.	.	TRBJ1-4	CASSLQGRDEKLFF	TGCGCCAGCAGCTTGCAGGGGCGGGATGAAAAACTGTTTTTT
TRBV29-1	TRBD1	.	TRBJ1-1	CSFCRTGNPEAFF	TGCAGCTTTTGTCGGACAGGGAATCCTGAAGCTTTCTTT
TRBV20-1	.	.	TRBJ1-2	CSARPLTDSKAHYGYTF	TGCAGTGCTAGGCCTCTGACAGATAGTAAGGCCCACTATGGCTACACCTTC
TRBV7-6	.	few	TRBJ2-3	CASSLEVAYHTQYF	TGTGCCAGCAGCTTAGAGGTGGCTTACCATACGCAGTATTTT
TRBV7-6	.	many	TRBJ2-6	CASSLTTGSPNSGANVLTF	TGTGCCAGCAGCTTGACAACAGGGTCCCCAAACTCTGGGGCCAACGTCCTGACTTTC
TRBV6-5	.	.	TRBJ2-3	CASRLTGRRTDTQYF	TGTGCCAGCAGACTCACAGGGAGGAGAACAGATACGCAGTATTTT
TRBV2	TRBD2	.	TRBJ2-5	CASTDIAGAEETQYF	TGTGCCAGCACTGATATAGCGGGGGCTGAAGAGACCCAGTACTTC
TRBV7-4	TRBD2	few	TRBJ2-1	CASSLIIVAGGYEQFF	TGTGCCAGCAGCTTAATTATCGTAGCGGGGGGGTATGAGCAGTTCTTC
TRBV25-1	.	.	TRBJ2-1	CASRSRGAGSYNEQFF	TGTGCCAGCAGGAGCCGGGGGGCCGGCTCCTACAATGAGCAGTTCTTC
TRBV5-4	TRBD1	.	TRBJ1-2	CASSFLRDRGQYGYTF	TGTGCCAGCAGCTTTCTCCGGGACAGGGGACAATATGGCTACACCTTC
TRBV29-1	.	.	TRBJ2-2	CSVEDRLFGTGELFF	TGCAGCGTTGAAGATCGGTTATTTGGCACCGGGGAGCTGTTTTTT
TRBV20-1	TRBD2	.	TRBJ2-1	CSARGLAGGRDEQFF	TGCAGTGCTAGAGGACTAGCGGGGGGGAGGGATGAGCAGTTCTTC
TRBV4-3	TRBD2	.	TRBJ2-1	CASSQDPAGGFNEQFF	TGCGCCAGCAGCCAAGATCCAGCGGGGGGCTTTAATGAGCAGTTCTTC
TRBV7-2	.	.	TRBJ2-5	CASSPMGTFRETQYF	TGTGCCAGCAGCCCAATGGGGACATTCCGAGAGACCCAGTACTTC
TRBV13	.	.	TRBJ2-3	CASSSRTPPTLTDTQYF	TGTGCCAGCAGCTCTCGGACACCACCTACCCTCACAGATACGCAGTATTTT
TRBV5-1	TRBD1	.	TRBJ2-5	CASSLAGTGGWTQYF	TGCGCCAGCAGCTTGGCAGGGACAGGGGGATGGACCCAGTACTTC
TRBV19	.	.	TRBJ2-1	CASSGMGDLSYEQFF	TGTGCCAGTAGTGGGATGGGGGACCTATCCTACGAGCAGTTCTTC
TRBV18	.	few	TRBJ2-6	CASSPLRGANVLTF	TGTGCCAGCTCACCCCTTCGTGGGGCCAACGTCCTGACTTTC
TRBV4-3	TRBD1	.	TRBJ1-4	CASSQELGGRGIEKLFF	TGCGCCAGCAGCCAAGAACTCGGGGGCAGGGGGATTGAAAAACTGTTTTTT
TRBV20-1	TRBD1	.	TRBJ2-1	CSARTRQGQHYNEQFF	TGCAGTGCTAGGACCCGACAGGGGCAGCACTACAATGAGCAGTTCTTC
TRBV20-1	TRBD2	.	TRBJ2-7	CSGLERGAYEQYF	TGCAGTGGACTCGAGCGGGGAGCCTACGAGCAGTACTTC
TRBV20-1	.	.	TRBJ1-2	CSASGVGLSGSGYTF	TGCAGTGCTAGTGGGGTAGGCCTCTCCGGTAGTGGCTACACCTTC
TRBV24-1	TRBD1	.	TRBJ2-2	CATSDQGAGYTGELFF	TGTGCCACCAGTGACCAGGGGGCGGGATACACCGGGGAGCTGTTTTTT
TRBV2	TRBD1	few	TRBJ1-2	CASTRTGTNYGYTF	TGTGCCAGCACCAGGACAGGGACTAACTATGGCTACACCTTC
TRBV29-1	.	.	TRBJ2-3	CSADRSGASTDTQYF	TGCAGCGCTGACCGCTCTGGGGCGAGCACAGATACGCAGTATTTT
TRBV2	.	.	TRBJ1-2	CASSEAPQDGYTF	TGTGCCAGCAGTGAAGCCCCCCAGGATGGCTACACCTTC
TRBV20-1	.	few	TRBJ2-4	CSAGDGTVAKNIQYF	TGCAGTGCCGGGGACGGGACTGTAGCCAAAAACATTCAGTACTTC